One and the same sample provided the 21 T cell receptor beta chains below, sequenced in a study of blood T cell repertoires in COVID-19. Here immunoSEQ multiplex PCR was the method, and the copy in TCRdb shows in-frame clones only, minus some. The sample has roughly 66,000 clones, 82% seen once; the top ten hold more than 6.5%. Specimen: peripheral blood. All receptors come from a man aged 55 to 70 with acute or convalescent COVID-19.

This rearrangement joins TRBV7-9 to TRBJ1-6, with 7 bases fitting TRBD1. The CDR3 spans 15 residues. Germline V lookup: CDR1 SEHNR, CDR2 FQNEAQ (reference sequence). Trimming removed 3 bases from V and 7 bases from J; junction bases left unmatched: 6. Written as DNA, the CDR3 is TGTGCCAGCAGCTTCTCGACAGGGAACAATTCACCCCTCCACTTT. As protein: CASSFSTGNNSPLHF.

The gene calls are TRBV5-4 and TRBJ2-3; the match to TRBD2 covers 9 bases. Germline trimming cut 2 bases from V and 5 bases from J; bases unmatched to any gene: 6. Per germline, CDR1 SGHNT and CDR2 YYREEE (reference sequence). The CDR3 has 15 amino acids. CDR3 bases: TGTGCCAGCAGCTTCTACGCGGGGGGGATAGATACGCAGTATTTT. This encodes CASSFYAGGIDTQYF.

In DNA, the CDR3 is TGCGCCAGCAGCCGGGGAGACAGGGGAGACTACACCTTC. This translates into CASSRGDRGDYTF. The chain has TRBV4-1 and TRBJ1-2; 8 positions match TRBD1. With 4 bases clipped from V and 10 bases from J, the junction kept 8 bases outside the gene matches. CDR1 is MGHRA, CDR2 YSYEKL, per germline. The CDR3 covers 13 residues.

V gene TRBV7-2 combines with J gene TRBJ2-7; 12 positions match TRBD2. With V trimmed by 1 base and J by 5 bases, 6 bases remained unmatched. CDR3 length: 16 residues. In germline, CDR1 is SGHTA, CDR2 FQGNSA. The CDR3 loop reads CASSLGSSGGANEQYV. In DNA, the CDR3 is TGTGCCAGCAGCTTAGGCTCTAGCGGGGGGGCCAACGAGCAGTACGTC.

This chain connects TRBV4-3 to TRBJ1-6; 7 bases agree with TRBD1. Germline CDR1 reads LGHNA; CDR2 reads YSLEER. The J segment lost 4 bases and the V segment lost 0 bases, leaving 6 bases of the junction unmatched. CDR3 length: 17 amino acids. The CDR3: CASSQERGRTYNSPLHF. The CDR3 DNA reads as TGCGCCAGCAGCCAAGAAAGGGGGCGTACGTATAATTCACCCCTCCACTTT.

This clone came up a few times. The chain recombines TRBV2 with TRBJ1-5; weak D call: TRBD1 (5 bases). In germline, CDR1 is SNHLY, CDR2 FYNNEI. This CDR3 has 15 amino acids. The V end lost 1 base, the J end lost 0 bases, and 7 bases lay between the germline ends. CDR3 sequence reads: CASSEGQGSNQPQHF. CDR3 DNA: TGTGCCAGCAGTGAAGGTCAGGGTAGCAATCAGCCCCAGCATTTT.

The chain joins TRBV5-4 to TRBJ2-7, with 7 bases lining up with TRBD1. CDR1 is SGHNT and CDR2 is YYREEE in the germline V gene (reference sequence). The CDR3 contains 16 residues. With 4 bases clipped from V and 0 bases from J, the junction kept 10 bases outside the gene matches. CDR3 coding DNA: TGTGCCAGCAGCGCAGACCGGGACAGCTTCTCCTACGAGCAGTACGTC. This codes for CASSADRDSFSYEQYV.

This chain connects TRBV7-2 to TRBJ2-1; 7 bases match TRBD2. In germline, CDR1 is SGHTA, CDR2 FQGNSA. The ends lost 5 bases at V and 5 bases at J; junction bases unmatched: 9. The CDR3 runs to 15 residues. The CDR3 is CASSQRTRGNNEQFF. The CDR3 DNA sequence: TGTGCCAGCAGCCAACGGACTAGAGGGAACAATGAGCAGTTCTTC.

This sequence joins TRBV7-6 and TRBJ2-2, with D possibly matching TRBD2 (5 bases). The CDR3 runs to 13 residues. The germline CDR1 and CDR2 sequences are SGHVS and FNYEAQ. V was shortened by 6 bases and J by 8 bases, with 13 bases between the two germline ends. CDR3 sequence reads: CASRPKGAGELFF. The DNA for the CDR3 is TGTGCCAGCAGACCTAAGGGAGCAGGGGAGCTGTTTTTT.

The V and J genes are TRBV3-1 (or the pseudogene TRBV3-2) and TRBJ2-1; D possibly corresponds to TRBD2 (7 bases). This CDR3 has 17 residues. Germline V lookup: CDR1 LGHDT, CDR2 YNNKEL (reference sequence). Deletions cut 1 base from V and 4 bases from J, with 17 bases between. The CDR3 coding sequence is TGTGCCAGCAGCCAAGGGTTGTTGGCGGGGGCTTACAATGAGCAGTTCTTC. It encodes CASSQGLLAGAYNEQFF.

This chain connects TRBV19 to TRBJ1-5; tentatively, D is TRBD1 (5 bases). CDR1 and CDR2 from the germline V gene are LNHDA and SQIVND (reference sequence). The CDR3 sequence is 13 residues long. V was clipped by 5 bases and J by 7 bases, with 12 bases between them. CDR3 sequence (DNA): TGTGCCAGTAGTTCCGACAGAAACCAGCCCCAGCATTTT. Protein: CASSSDRNQPQHF.

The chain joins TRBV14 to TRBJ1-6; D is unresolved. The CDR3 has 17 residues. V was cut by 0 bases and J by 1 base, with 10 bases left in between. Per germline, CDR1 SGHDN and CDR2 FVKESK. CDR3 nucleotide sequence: TGTGCCAGCAGCCAAGAAAGGGAGAAGTCCTATAATTCACCCCTCCACTTT. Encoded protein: CASSQEREKSYNSPLHF.

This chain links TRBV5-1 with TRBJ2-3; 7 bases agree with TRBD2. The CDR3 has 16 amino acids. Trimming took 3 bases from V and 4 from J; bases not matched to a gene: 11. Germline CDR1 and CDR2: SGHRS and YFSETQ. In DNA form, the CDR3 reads TGCGCCAGCAGCTCGATGCAAGCGGGGTACGCAGATACGCAGTATTTT. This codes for CASSSMQAGYADTQYF.

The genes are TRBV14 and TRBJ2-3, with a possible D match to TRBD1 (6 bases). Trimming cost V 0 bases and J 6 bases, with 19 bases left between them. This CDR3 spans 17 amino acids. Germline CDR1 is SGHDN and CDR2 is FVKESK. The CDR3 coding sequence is TGTGCCAGCAGCCAAGATCGAGGCAGGGGTAGTAGGGATACGCAGTATTTT. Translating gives CASSQDRGRGSRDTQYF.

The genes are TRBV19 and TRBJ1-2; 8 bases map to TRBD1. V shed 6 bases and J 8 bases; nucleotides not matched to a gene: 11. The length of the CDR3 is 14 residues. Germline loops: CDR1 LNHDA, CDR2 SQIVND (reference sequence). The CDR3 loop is CASRPDRDWGGYTF. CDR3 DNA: TGTGCCAGTAGGCCGGACAGGGACTGGGGCGGCTACACCTTC.

The CDR3 bases are TGTGCCAGCAGCTGGGGGGGATTCTACTATGGCTACACCTTC. Translating it yields CASSWGGFYYGYTF. This chain connects TRBV14 to TRBJ1-2; D might be TRBD1 (5 bases). Germline V gene data show CDR1 as SGHDN and CDR2 as FVKESK. The CDR3 consists of 14 residues. The germline V and J ends were trimmed by 5 bases and 3 bases, with 13 bases remaining between them.

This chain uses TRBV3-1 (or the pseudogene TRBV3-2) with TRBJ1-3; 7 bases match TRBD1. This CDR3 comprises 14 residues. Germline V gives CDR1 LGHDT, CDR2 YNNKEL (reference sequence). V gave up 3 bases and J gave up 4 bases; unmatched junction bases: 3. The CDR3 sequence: CASSQPDRGNTIYF. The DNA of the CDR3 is TGTGCCAGCAGCCAGCCGGACAGGGGAAACACCATATATTTT.

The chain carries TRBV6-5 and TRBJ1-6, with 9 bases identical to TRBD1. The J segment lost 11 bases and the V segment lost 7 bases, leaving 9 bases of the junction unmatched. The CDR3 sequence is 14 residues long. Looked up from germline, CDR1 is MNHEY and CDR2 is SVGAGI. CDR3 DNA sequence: TGTGCCAGCACCTATGGACAGGGGTGGACACCCCTCCACTTT. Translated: CASTYGQGWTPLHF.

CDR3 protein: CASSARGSGGLTGELFF. CDR3 nucleotide sequence: TGTGCCAGCAGCGCACGGGGTAGCGGGGGTCTCACCGGGGAGCTGTTTTTT. The chain links TRBV5-4 to TRBJ2-2, with 9 bases aligning to TRBD2. V lost 4 bases, J lost 4 bases, and 11 bases stayed unmatched. Germline V lookup: CDR1 SGHNT, CDR2 YYREEE (reference sequence). This CDR3 region has 17 residues.

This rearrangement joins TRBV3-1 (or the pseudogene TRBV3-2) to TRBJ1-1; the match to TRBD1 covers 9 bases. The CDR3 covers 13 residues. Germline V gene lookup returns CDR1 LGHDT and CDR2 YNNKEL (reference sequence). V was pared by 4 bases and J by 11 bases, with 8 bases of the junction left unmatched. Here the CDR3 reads CASSLRTGARAFF. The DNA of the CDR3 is TGTGCCAGCAGCCTTAGGACAGGGGCACGTGCTTTCTTT.

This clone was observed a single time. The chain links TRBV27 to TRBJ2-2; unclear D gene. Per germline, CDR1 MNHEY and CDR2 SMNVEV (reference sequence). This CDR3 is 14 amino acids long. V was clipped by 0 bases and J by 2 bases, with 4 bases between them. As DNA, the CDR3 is TGTGCCAGCAGTTTATCCCTAAACACCGGGGAGCTGTTTTTT. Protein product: CASSLSLNTGELFF.